The rows below give T cell receptor beta chains drawn from one sample of a study of CD8 T cells in Susac syndrome. One entry per CDR3 protein, called by TCRdb with MiXCR from the immunoSEQ multiplex PCR reads. The sample shows roughly 110,000 distinct CDR3 sequences, just under 95% of them seen only once. The specimen was CD8+ T cells from PBMCs. These receptors were taken from a human donor in good health. Each CDR3 is given with its conserved first and last residue. The D gene is left open where the match is weak. A clone size is listed for some rows: how often the clone was seen (once, few, many), or a class if it is expanded.

abundance | j_gene | d_gene | v_gene | CDR3aa | CDR3nt
NA | TRBJ2-2 | NA | TRBV5-6 | CASSVTGAGTGELFF | TGTGCCAGCAGCGTGACCGGGGCCGGGACCGGGGAGCTGTTTTTT
NA | TRBJ2-2 | NA | TRBV6-1 | CASSEGLLVTFGELFF | TGTGCCAGCAGTGAAGGACTACTAGTGACTTTCGGCGAGCTGTTTTTT
NA | TRBJ2-5 | NA | TRBV15 | CATSSKGGIQETQYF | TGTGCCACCAGCAGCAAGGGTGGGATACAAGAGACCCAGTACTTC
NA | TRBJ1-5 | NA | TRBV20-1 | CSARGGRGLSGPQHF | TGCAGTGCTAGAGGAGGAAGAGGGCTGTCGGGTCCCCAGCATTTT
NA | TRBJ1-4 | TRBD1 | TRBV6-5 | CASSYSRPGTGREKLFF | TGTGCCAGCAGTTACTCGCGTCCCGGGACAGGACGTGAAAAACTGTTTTTT
NA | TRBJ2-5 | NA | TRBV29-1 | CSVDSGPGF | TGCAGCGTTGACTCTGGCCCAGGCTTC
NA | TRBJ2-7 | TRBD2 | TRBV7-2 | CASSWSGTSGGYEQYF | TGTGCCAGCAGCTGGAGTGGGACTAGCGGGGGTTACGAGCAGTACTTC
NA | TRBJ2-3 | NA | TRBV7-9 | CASSSQRGYDTQYF | TGTGCCAGCAGCTCACAAAGGGGATACGATACGCAGTATTTT
NA | TRBJ2-5 | NA | TRBV15 | CATSRDVVGGRAQYF | TGTGCCACCAGCAGAGATGTGGTTGGGGGTAGGGCCCAGTACTTC
NA | TRBJ2-5 | TRBD2 | TRBV5-4 | CASSDAASGRPQETQYF | TGTGCCAGCAGCGATGCGGCTAGCGGGAGGCCCCAAGAGACCCAGTACTTC
NA | TRBJ1-4 | TRBD1 | TRBV5-8 | CASSVGTGDNEKLFF | TGTGCCAGCAGCGTAGGGACAGGGGATAATGAAAAACTGTTTTTT
NA | TRBJ1-1 | NA | TRBV30 | CAWSATRGAFF | TGTGCCTGGAGTGCCACACGTGGGGCTTTCTTT
NA | TRBJ1-2 | NA | TRBV29-1 | CSVDETSDGYTF | TGCAGCGTTGACGAGACATCCGATGGCTACACCTTC
NA | TRBJ2-5 | NA | TRBV15 | CATSWVGETQYF | TGTGCCACCAGCTGGGTTGGGGAGACCCAGTACTTC
NA | TRBJ2-2 | NA | TRBV27 | CASSLYRTANTGELFF | TGTGCCAGCAGTTTATACCGGACAGCGAACACCGGGGAGCTGTTTTTT
NA | TRBJ2-6 | NA | TRBV6-2/TRBV6-3 | CASSWNSGANVLTF | TGTGCCAGCAGTTGGAACTCTGGGGCCAACGTCCTGACTTTC
NA | TRBJ2-2 | NA | TRBV7-2 | CASSPRGSFNTGELFF | TGTGCCAGCAGCCCTAGGGGGTCCTTTAACACCGGGGAGCTGTTTTTT
NA | TRBJ2-3 | NA | TRBV27 | CASRLGDTQYF | TGTGCCAGCAGGCTCGGAGATACGCAGTATTTT
NA | TRBJ1-5 | NA | TRBV10-3 | CAISGTGSESNQPQHF | TGTGCCATCAGTGGTACAGGATCGGAAAGCAATCAGCCCCAGCATTTT
NA | TRBJ2-5 | NA | TRBV7-9 | CASSLEQYQETQYF | TGTGCCAGCAGCTTAGAACAGTACCAAGAGACCCAGTACTTC
NA | TRBJ2-1 | TRBD1 | TRBV7-9 | CASSFRPGQGNEQFF | TGTGCCAGCAGCTTCCGACCGGGACAGGGGAATGAGCAGTTCTTC
NA | TRBJ1-1 | TRBD1 | TRBV9 | CASSGSGGTEAFF | TGTGCCAGCAGCGGATCAGGGGGCACTGAAGCTTTCTTT
once | TRBJ2-3 | NA | TRBV6-2/TRBV6-3 | CASSYVLGGSTDTQYF | TGTGCCAGCAGTTATGTTTTGGGCGGCAGCACAGATACGCAGTATTTT
NA | TRBJ2-1 | NA | TRBV5-6 | CASRNDRYNEQFF | TGTGCCAGCAGGAACGACAGGTACAATGAGCAGTTCTTC
NA | TRBJ2-7 | NA | TRBV10-2 | CASSGPSSNYEQYF | TGCGCCAGCAGTGGCCCTTCAAGTAACTACGAGCAGTACTTC
few | TRBJ2-7 | NA | TRBV7-3 | CASSYGPAYEQYF | TGTGCCAGCAGTTATGGGCCAGCCTACGAGCAGTACTTC
NA | TRBJ2-2 | TRBD1 | TRBV7-2 | CASSLRQGLNPGELFF | TGTGCCAGCAGCCTAAGACAGGGATTGAACCCCGGGGAGCTGTTTTTT
NA | TRBJ2-5 | NA | TRBV25-1 | CASSEYSLSETQYF | TGTGCCAGCAGTGAATACAGCCTCTCAGAGACCCAGTACTTC
NA | TRBJ2-1 | TRBD2 | TRBV7-2 | CASRPDSGSGNEQFF | TGTGCCAGCAGACCAGATAGCGGGAGTGGCAATGAGCAGTTCTTC
NA | TRBJ2-7 | TRBD2 | TRBV10-3 | CAIAGLAGTYEQYF | TGTGCCATCGCGGGACTAGCGGGAACCTACGAGCAGTACTTC
NA | TRBJ2-1 | NA | TRBV5-1 | CASSLAPVSYNEQFF | TGCGCCAGCAGCTTGGCCCCAGTTTCCTACAATGAGCAGTTCTTC
NA | TRBJ2-5 | NA | TRBV7-8 | CASSQQGAKSGETQYF | TGTGCCAGCAGCCAGCAAGGGGCGAAAAGCGGCGAGACCCAGTACTTC
NA | TRBJ1-1 | NA | TRBV20-1 | CSDATRDRAFF | TGCAGTGATGCGACAAGGGACCGAGCTTTCTTT
NA | TRBJ2-7 | NA | TRBV29-1 | CSVELLDEQYF | TGCAGCGTTGAGCTCCTTGACGAGCAGTACTTC
NA | TRBJ2-5 | NA | TRBV29-1 | CSATGRTVQETQYF | TGCAGCGCAACCGGTCGGACAGTCCAAGAGACCCAGTACTTC
NA | TRBJ2-7 | TRBD2 | TRBV29-1 | CSVARLAEPYEQYF | TGCAGCGTCGCCCGACTAGCGGAACCCTACGAGCAGTACTTC
NA | TRBJ2-1 | TRBD1 | TRBV27 | CASSPTGGFYNEQFF | TGTGCCAGCAGTCCCACAGGGGGGTTTTACAATGAGCAGTTCTTC
NA | TRBJ2-1 | NA | TRBV14 | CASSLGAYNEQFF | TGTGCCAGCAGCCTTGGGGCCTACAATGAGCAGTTCTTC
NA | TRBJ1-5 | NA | TRBV30 | CAWSLGGWKQPQHF | TGTGCCTGGAGCCTGGGAGGGTGGAAGCAGCCCCAGCATTTT
NA | TRBJ1-5 | NA | TRBV7-9 | CASEDNNQPQHF | TGTGCCAGCGAGGACAACAATCAGCCCCAGCATTTT
NA | TRBJ2-2 | NA | TRBV7-9 | CASSLARGHGSTGELFF | TGTGCCAGCAGCTTAGCGCGGGGCCACGGTAGCACCGGGGAGCTGTTTTTT
NA | TRBJ1-4 | NA | TRBV10-3 | CAISEWANEKLFF | TGTGCCATCAGTGAATGGGCTAATGAAAAACTGTTTTTT
NA | TRBJ1-4 | TRBD1 | TRBV5-1 | CASSLEGTGGEKLFF | TGCGCCAGCAGCTTGGAAGGGACAGGCGGTGAAAAACTGTTTTTT